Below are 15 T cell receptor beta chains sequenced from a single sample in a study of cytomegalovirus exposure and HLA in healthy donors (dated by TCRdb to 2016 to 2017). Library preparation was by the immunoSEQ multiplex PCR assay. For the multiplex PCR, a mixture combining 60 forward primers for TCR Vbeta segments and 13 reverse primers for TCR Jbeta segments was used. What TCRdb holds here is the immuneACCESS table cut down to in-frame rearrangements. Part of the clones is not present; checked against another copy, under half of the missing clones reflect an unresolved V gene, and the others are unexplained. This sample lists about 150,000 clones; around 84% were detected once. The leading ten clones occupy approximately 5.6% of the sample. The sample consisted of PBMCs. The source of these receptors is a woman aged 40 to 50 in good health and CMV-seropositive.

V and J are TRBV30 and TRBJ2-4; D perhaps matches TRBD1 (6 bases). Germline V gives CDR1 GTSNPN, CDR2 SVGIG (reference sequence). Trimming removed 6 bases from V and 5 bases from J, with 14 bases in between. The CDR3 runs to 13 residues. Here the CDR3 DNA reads TGTGCCTGTCAGGGGACAACGGAAAACATTCAGTACTTC. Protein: CACQGTTENIQYF.

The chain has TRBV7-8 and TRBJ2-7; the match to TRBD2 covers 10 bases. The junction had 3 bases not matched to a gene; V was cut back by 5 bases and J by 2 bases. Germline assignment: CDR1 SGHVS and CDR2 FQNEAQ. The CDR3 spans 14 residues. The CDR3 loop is CASSESGRAYEQYF. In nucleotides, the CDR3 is TGTGCCAGCAGCGAGAGCGGGAGGGCCTACGAGCAGTACTTC.

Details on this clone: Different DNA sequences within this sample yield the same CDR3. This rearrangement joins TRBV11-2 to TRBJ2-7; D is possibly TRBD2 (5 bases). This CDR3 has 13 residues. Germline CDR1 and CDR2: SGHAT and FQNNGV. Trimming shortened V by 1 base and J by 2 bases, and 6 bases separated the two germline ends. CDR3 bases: TGTGCCAGCAGCTTAGGAGGGCCCTACGAGCAGTACTTC. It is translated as CASSLGGPYEQYF.

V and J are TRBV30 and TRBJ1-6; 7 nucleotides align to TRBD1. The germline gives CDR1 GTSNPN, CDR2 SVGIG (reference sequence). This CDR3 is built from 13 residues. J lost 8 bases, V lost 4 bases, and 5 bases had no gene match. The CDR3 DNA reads TGTGCCTGGAATTTCCAGGGGGATTCACCCCTCCACTTT. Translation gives CAWNFQGDSPLHF.

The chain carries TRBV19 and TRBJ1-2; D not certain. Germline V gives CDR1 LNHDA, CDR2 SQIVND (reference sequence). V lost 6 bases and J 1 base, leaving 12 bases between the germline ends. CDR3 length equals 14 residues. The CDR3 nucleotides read TGTGCCAGTAGACACAGAGCCGATAACTATGGCTACACCTTC. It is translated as CASRHRADNYGYTF. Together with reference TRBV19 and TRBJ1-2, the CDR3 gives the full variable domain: DGGITQSPKYLFRKEGQNVTLSCEQNLNHDAMYWYRQDPGQGLRLIYYSQIVNDFQKGDIAEGYSVSREKKESFPLTVTSAQKNPTAFYLCASRHRADNYGYTFGSGTRLTVV.

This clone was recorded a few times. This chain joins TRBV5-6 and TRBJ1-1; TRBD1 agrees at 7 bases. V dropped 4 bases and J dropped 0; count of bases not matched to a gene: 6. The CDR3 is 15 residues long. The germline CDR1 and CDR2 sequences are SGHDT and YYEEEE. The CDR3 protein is CASSATGMLNTEAFF. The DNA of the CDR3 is TGTGCCAGCAGCGCGACAGGGATGTTGAACACTGAAGCTTTCTTT.

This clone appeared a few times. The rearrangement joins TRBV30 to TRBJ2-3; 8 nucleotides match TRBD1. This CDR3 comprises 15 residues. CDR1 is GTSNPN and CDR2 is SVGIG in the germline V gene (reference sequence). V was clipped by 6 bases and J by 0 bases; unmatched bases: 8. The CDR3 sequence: CACTATGVSTDTQYF. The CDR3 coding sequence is TGTGCCTGTACCGCGACAGGGGTGAGCACAGATACGCAGTATTTT.

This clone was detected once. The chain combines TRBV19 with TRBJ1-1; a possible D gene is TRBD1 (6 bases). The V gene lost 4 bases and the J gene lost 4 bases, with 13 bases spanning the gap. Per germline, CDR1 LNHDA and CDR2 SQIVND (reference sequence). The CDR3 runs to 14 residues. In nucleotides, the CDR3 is TGTGCCAGTAGTAATCAGGCCAGGGGCACTGAAGCTTTCTTT. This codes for CASSNQARGTEAFF.

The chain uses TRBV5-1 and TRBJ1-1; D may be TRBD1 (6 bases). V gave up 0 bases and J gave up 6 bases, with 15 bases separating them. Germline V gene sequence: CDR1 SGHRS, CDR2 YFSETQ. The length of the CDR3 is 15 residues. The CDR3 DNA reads TGCGCCAGCAGCTTGGATACAGGGACGGTCGCTGAAGCTTTCTTT. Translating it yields CASSLDTGTVAEAFF.

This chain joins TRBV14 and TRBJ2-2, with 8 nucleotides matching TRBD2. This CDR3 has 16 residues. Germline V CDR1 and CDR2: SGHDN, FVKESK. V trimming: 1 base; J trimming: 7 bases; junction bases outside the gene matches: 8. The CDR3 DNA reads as TGTGCCAGCAGCCAAGGAAGACTAGCGCTCGGCGGGGAGCTGTTTTTT. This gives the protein CASSQGRLALGGELFF.

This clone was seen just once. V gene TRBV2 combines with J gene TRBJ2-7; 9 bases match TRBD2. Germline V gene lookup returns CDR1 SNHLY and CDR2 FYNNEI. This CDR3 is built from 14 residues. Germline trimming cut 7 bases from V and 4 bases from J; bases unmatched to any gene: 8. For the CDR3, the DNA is TGTGCCAGCACGGGGTGGCGGGAGGGGTACGAGCAGTACTTC. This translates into CASTGWREGYEQYF.

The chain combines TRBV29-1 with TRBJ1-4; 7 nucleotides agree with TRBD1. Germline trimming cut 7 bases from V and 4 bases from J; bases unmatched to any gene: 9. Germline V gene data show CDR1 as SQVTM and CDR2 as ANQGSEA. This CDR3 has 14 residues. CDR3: CSAGLGQRNEKLFF. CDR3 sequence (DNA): TGCAGCGCAGGACTGGGACAGCGTAATGAAAAACTGTTTTTT.

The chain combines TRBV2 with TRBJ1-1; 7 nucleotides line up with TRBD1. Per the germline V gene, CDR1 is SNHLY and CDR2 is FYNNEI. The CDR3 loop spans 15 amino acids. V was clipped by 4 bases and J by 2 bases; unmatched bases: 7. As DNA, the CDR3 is TGTGCCAGCAGTGCGACAGGGATGGTTAACACTGAAGCTTTCTTT. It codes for CASSATGMVNTEAFF.

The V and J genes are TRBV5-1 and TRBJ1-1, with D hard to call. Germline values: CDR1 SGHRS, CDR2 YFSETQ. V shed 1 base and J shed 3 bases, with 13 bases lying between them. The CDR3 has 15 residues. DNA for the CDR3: TGCGCCAGCAGCTTGCCGGGATTGGCTGACACTGAAGCTTTCTTT. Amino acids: CASSLPGLADTEAFF.

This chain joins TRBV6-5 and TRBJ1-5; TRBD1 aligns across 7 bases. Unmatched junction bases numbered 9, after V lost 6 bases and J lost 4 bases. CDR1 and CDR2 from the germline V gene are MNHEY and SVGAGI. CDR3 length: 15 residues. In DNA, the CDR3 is TGTGCCAGCAGCAGGACTCCAGGGGGGAATCAGCCCCAGCATTTT. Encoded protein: CASSRTPGGNQPQHF.